A single sample gave rise to the 19 T cell receptor beta chains below, sequenced in a study of OX40 agonist ivuxolimab in advanced cancers. Library preparation employed the immunoSEQ multiplex PCR assay. TCRdb provides this immuneACCESS table in a form limited to in-frame rearrangements. Some clones are lacking; in checked studies, under half of them reflect an unresolved V gene, and why the rest are absent is not known. The sample has more than 65,000 clones on record, roughly 88% of them singletons. Less than 0.65% of the sample comes from the top ten. This specimen consisted of CD4+ or CD8+ T cells sorted from blood, obtained in a trial of the OX40 agonist ivuxolimab. The receptors here all came from an adult with an advanced solid tumor such as melanoma, head and neck, liver or kidney cancer.

The genes are TRBV19 and TRBJ1-2, with a tentative D call TRBD1 (6 bases). CDR1 and CDR2 from the germline V gene are LNHDA and SQIVND (reference sequence). Trimming cost V 6 bases and J 4 bases, with 12 bases left between them. CDR3 size: 13 residues. The CDR3 region is CASRDGQSYGYTF. Written as DNA, the CDR3 is TGTGCCAGTAGAGACGGACAGAGCTATGGCTACACCTTC.

The chain recombines TRBV7-9 with TRBJ2-3, with D possibly being TRBD1 or TRBD2 (6 bases each). V lost 5 bases and J 6 bases, leaving 12 bases between the germline ends. The CDR3 is made up of 13 amino acids. The germline V gene encodes CDR1 SEHNR and CDR2 FQNEAQ (reference sequence). In DNA form, the CDR3 reads TGTGCCAGCAGCCCGGGGGCGGCGGATACGCAGTATTTT. Translating gives CASSPGAADTQYF.

The gene calls are TRBV4-1 and TRBJ2-3; D is ambiguous. CDR1 is MGHRA, CDR2 YSYEKL, per germline. CDR3 length: 13 residues. V lost 0 bases and J 5 bases, leaving 6 bases between the germline ends. CDR3: CASSQDWRDTQYF. The CDR3 bases are TGCGCCAGCAGCCAAGATTGGAGAGATACGCAGTATTTT.

V gene TRBV30 combines with J gene TRBJ2-7, with TRBD2 matching over 8 bases. This CDR3 spans 14 amino acids. Germline V CDR1 and CDR2: GTSNPN, SVGIG (reference sequence). Unmatched junction bases numbered 10, after V lost 4 bases and J lost 5 bases. CDR3 loop: CAWTAGGRRNEQYF. The CDR3 coding sequence is TGTGCCTGGACGGCGGGGGGAAGGAGGAACGAGCAGTACTTC.

The gene calls are TRBV5-1 and TRBJ2-1; D ambiguous. Trimming shortened V by 0 bases and J by 2 bases, and 6 bases separated the two germline ends. This CDR3 spans 14 amino acids. The germline CDR1 and CDR2 sequences are SGHRS and YFSETQ. CDR3 region: CASSLGQTYNEQFF. For the CDR3, the DNA is TGCGCCAGCAGCTTGGGGCAGACCTACAATGAGCAGTTCTTC.

The rearrangement joins TRBV11-1 to TRBJ2-1; 14 bases agree with TRBD2. The J segment lost 8 bases and the V segment lost 3 bases, leaving 3 bases of the junction unmatched. Germline V CDR1 and CDR2: SGHAT, FQDESV (reference sequence). There are 15 residues in the CDR3. The CDR3 DNA is TGTGCCAGCAGCTTGGGACTAGCGGGGGAGCATGAGCAGTTCTTC. This translates into CASSLGLAGEHEQFF. Together with reference TRBV11-1 and TRBJ2-1, the CDR3 gives the full variable domain: EAEVAQSPRYKITEKSQAVAFWCDPISGHATLYWYRQILGQGPELLVQFQDESVVDDSQLPKDRFSAERLKGVDSTLKIQPAELGDSAMYLCASSLGLAGEHEQFFGPGTRLTVL.

The rearrangement links TRBV28 to TRBJ1-6, with D possibly being TRBD1 (6 bases). Trimming cost V 6 bases and J 2 bases, with 11 bases left between them. This CDR3 comprises 15 residues. Per germline, CDR1 MDHEN and CDR2 SYDVKM. CDR3 region: CASRLGGTYNSPLHF. The CDR3 DNA reads TGTGCCAGCAGACTAGGGGGAACCTATAATTCACCCCTCCACTTT.

Concerning this clone: An end of the junction does not agree with germline; a read error may underlie this. The rearrangement joins TRBV2 to TRBJ1-3; 9 bases match TRBD1. Germline V gives CDR1 SNHLY, CDR2 FYNNEI. The CDR3 runs 13 residues. CDR3 region: CASSEGQGSTIYF. CDR3 nucleotide sequence: TGTGCCAGCAGTGAGGGACAGGGAAGCACCATATATTTT.

The chain employs TRBV7-2 and TRBJ1-1; TRBD1 agrees at 7 bases. J gave up 0 bases and V 1 base, and 2 bases lay outside the gene matches. The CDR3 extends over 15 amino acids. The germline gives CDR1 SGHTA, CDR2 FQGNSA. CDR3 region: CASSLGGQMNTEAFF. As DNA, the CDR3 is TGTGCCAGCAGCTTAGGGGGACAGATGAACACTGAAGCTTTCTTT.

V gene TRBV28 combines with J gene TRBJ2-7; D remains unclear. V lost 8 bases to trimming and J lost 0 bases, with 14 bases between them. The germline V gene has CDR1 MDHEN and CDR2 SYDVKM. This CDR3 is built from 14 residues. The CDR3: CASGSRITSYEQYF. CDR3 in DNA: TGTGCCAGCGGCTCGCGAATAACCTCCTACGAGCAGTACTTC. Full variable domain (outside the CDR3, taken from reference TRBV28 and TRBJ2-7): DVKVTQSSRYLVKRTGEKVFLECVQDMDHENMFWYRQDPGLGLRLIYFSYDVKMKEKGDIPEGYSVSREKKERFSLILESASTNQTSMYLCASGSRITSYEQYFGPGTRLTVT.

With respect to this clone: Other nucleotide sequences from this sample produce the same CDR3. This chain uses TRBV10-3 with TRBJ2-3; D gene unclear. CDR3 length: 11 amino acids. Trimming removed 6 bases from V and 1 base from J, with 2 bases in between. Germline loops: CDR1 ENHRY, CDR2 SYGVKD. The CDR3 DNA reads TGTGCCATCAGGGGCACAGATACGCAGTATTTT. This sequence encodes CAIRGTDTQYF.

The chain is built from TRBV5-1 and TRBJ2-7; the match to TRBD1 covers 8 bases. Germline V gene data show CDR1 as SGHRS and CDR2 as YFSETQ. After removal of 0 bases from V and 4 bases from J, the junction contained 3 bases not matched to a gene. This CDR3 comprises 14 residues. The CDR3 DNA follows: TGCGCCAGCAGCTTGGGGACAGGGAAATACGAGCAGTACTTC. Protein: CASSLGTGKYEQYF.

This rearrangement joins TRBV28 to TRBJ2-7; D may be TRBD2 (7 bases). CDR3 size: 14 residues. From germline, CDR1 is MDHEN and CDR2 SYDVKM. V was cut by 7 bases and J by 2 bases, with 15 bases left in between. For the CDR3, the DNA is TGTGCCAGCACCCGCGGAGGGGGGGCCTACGAGCAGTACTTC. Residues: CASTRGGGAYEQYF.

V and J are TRBV19 and TRBJ1-5; D perhaps matches TRBD1 (6 bases). Germline CDR1 reads LNHDA; CDR2 reads SQIVND (reference sequence). The CDR3 is made up of 16 amino acids. Trimming took off 7 bases at V and 0 bases at J, with 16 bases between the two ends. CDR3 nucleotides: TGTGCCAGTAACTCACAGGGAGCTTATAGCAATCAGCCCCAGCATTTT. It codes for CASNSQGAYSNQPQHF.

The CDR3, as DNA: TGCAGCGTGGACCTCGGGCAGCTTGAAGCTTTCTTT. Amino acid sequence: CSVDLGQLEAFF. This chain connects TRBV29-1 to TRBJ1-1; D gene unclear. There are 12 residues in the CDR3. Germline V gene data show CDR1 as SQVTM and CDR2 as ANQGSEA. The V end was cut by 6 bases, the J end by 7 bases, with 15 bases between.

The rearrangement uses TRBV30 and TRBJ1-6; D remains ambiguous. In germline, CDR1 is GTSNPN, CDR2 SVGIG (reference sequence). Trimming took off 8 bases at V and 5 bases at J, with 13 bases between the two ends. The length of the CDR3 is 13 residues. CDR3 sequence (DNA): TGTGCCACCTCAACAGCAGATAATTCACCCCTCCACTTT. This encodes CATSTADNSPLHF.

This clone was seen a few times. This chain connects TRBV28 to TRBJ1-5; D not certain. In germline, CDR1 is MDHEN, CDR2 SYDVKM. The CDR3 spans 15 residues. The germline V and J ends were trimmed by 6 bases and 3 bases, with 15 bases remaining between them. CDR3 sequence (DNA): TGTGCCAGCAGCCCCCTCAGGCCTATCAATCAGCCCCAGCATTTT. Protein sequence: CASSPLRPINQPQHF.

The chain couples TRBV6-1 to TRBJ1-6; no clear D. Germline V gene sequence: CDR1 MNHNS, CDR2 SASEGT. Trimming removed 7 bases from V and 10 bases from J, with 20 bases in between. The CDR3 covers 15 residues. The CDR3 DNA is TGTGCCAGCACCACCGCCTTTTATATGGGATCACCCCTCCACTTT. Translated, it gives CASTTAFYMGSPLHF.

V usage is TRBV7-2 and J usage is TRBJ2-5; D unresolved. This CDR3 has 13 residues. The V end lost 5 bases, the J end lost 5 bases, and 12 bases lay between the germline ends. Per germline, CDR1 SGHTA and CDR2 FQGNSA. The CDR3 sequence is CASSRHPVETQYF. The CDR3 bases are TGTGCCAGCAGCCGTCACCCCGTTGAGACCCAGTACTTC.